This T cell receptor beta chain came from a study of T cell responses to AZD1222 COVID-19 vaccine. About this clone: The antigen remains undetermined.

Profiled with immunoSEQ multiplex PCR; TCRdb holds only in-frame clones, not every one. The sample has roughly 140,000 clones, approximately 90% seen once. Unmatched junction bases numbered 5, after V lost 2 bases and J lost 1 base. This CDR3 is 16 amino acids long. Germline V lookup: CDR1 MDHEN, CDR2 SYDVKM. Study findings and constraints: All repertoire sampling was performed exclusively after the peak T cell response. Once two AZD1222 doses were given, Spike-specific TCR breadth and depth went up. Mostly white British, mostly female donors; authors suggested clonal diversity may be underestimated.

The sequence derives from an adult in good health. The material sequenced was peripheral blood, taken on day 0 of AZD1222 vaccination. The chain is built from TRBV28 and TRBJ1-1; 9 positions match TRBD1. The CDR3 sequence is CASSLRTGASNTEAFF. The DNA for the CDR3 is TGTGCCAGCAGTTTAAGGACAGGGGCGTCGAACACTGAAGCTTTCTTT. The full variable domain, with the rest looked up from reference TRBV28 and TRBJ1-1, is DVKVTQSSRYLVKRTGEKVFLECVQDMDHENMFWYRQDPGLGLRLIYFSYDVKMKEKGDIPEGYSVSREKKERFSLILESASTNQTSMYLCASSLRTGASNTEAFFGQGTRLTVV.